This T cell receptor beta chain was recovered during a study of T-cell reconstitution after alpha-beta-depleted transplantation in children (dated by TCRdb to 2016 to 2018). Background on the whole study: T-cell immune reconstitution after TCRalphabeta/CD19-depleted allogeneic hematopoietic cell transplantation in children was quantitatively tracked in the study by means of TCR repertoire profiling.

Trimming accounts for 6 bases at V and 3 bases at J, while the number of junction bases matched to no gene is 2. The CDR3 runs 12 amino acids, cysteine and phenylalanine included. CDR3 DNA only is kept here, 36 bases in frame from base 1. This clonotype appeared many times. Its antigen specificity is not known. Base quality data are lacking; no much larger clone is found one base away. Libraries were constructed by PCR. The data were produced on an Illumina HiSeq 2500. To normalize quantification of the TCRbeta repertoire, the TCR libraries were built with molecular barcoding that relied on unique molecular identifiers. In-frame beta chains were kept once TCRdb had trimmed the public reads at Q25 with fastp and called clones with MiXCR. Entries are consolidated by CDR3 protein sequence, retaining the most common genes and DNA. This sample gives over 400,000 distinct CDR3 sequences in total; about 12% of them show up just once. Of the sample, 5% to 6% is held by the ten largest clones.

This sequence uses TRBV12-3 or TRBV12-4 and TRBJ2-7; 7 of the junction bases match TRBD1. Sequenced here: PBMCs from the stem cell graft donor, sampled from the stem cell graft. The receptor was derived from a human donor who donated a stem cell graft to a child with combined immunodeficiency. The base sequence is TGTGCCAGCAGCTGGGACAGCTACGAGCAGTACTTC. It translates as CASSWDSYEQYF.